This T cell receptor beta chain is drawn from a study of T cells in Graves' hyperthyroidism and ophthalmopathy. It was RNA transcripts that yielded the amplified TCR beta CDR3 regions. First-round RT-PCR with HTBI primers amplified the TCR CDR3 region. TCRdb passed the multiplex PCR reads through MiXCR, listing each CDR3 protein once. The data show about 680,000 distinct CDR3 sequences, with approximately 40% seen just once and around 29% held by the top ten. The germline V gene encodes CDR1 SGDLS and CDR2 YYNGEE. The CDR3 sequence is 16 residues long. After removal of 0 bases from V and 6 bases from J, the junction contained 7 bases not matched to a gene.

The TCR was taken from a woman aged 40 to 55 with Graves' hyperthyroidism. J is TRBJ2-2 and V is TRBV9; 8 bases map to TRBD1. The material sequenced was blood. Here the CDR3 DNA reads TGTGCCAGCAGCGTAGGGGCAGGGGGCGGTCCCGGGGAGCTGTTTTTT. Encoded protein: CASSVGAGGGPGELFF.